The 20 T cell receptor beta chains given below trace back to one sample, sequenced in a study of OX40 agonist ivuxolimab in advanced cancers. The protocol was immunoSEQ multiplex PCR, while the TCRdb copy is restricted to in-frame clones and leaves out a portion. The sample lists some 60,000 clones; around 93% were seen once. The starting material was CD4+ or CD8+ T cells sorted from blood, obtained in a trial of the OX40 agonist ivuxolimab. Receptors originate from an adult with an advanced solid tumor such as melanoma, head and neck, liver or kidney cancer.

The chain uses TRBV6-1 and TRBJ2-6, with D unresolved. This CDR3 spans 20 amino acids. CDR1 and CDR2 (germline): MNHNS, SASEGT. V shed 4 bases and J shed 0 bases, with 22 bases lying between them. The CDR3 region is CASSGFPPDLEFSGANVLTF. In nucleotides, the CDR3 is TGTGCCAGCAGTGGCTTCCCCCCTGACCTCGAATTCTCTGGGGCCAACGTCCTGACTTTC.

V usage is TRBV7-8 and J usage is TRBJ2-7; TRBD1 matches 8 bases. The ends lost 3 bases at V and 4 bases at J; junction bases unmatched: 5. The CDR3 is 14 residues long. Germline V gives CDR1 SGHVS, CDR2 FQNEAQ. Written as DNA, the CDR3 is TGTGCCAGCAGCTTGGGGACAGGATATTACGAGCAGTACTTC. It encodes CASSLGTGYYEQYF.

The J gene is TRBJ2-5, the V gene TRBV7-9; possibly TRBD1 for D (6 bases). The J call is in doubt because the DNA end fits TRBJ2-7 better. The CDR3 spans 18 residues. The germline CDR1 and CDR2 sequences are SEHNR and FQNEAQ (reference sequence). For the CDR3, the DNA is TGTGCCAGCAGCCCACGTCCTGGGACGGGACAACCCTCCTACGAGCAGTACTTC. Translation: CASSPRPGTGQPSYEQYF.

The genes are TRBV2 and TRBJ2-7, with D maybe TRBD1 (5 bases). CDR1 and CDR2 from the germline V gene are SNHLY and FYNNEI. The V gene lost 1 base and the J gene lost 12 bases, with 10 bases spanning the gap. The CDR3 is 11 residues long. CDR3 sequence reads: CASSEETGWYF. The CDR3, as DNA: TGTGCCAGCAGTGAAGAAACAGGATGGTACTTC.

The chain carries TRBV15 and TRBJ1-2; 9 bases match TRBD1. With 0 bases clipped from V and 7 bases from J, the junction kept 6 bases outside the gene matches. Germline V gives CDR1 LNHNV, CDR2 YYDKDF (reference sequence). The length of the CDR3 is 15 residues. CDR3 in DNA: TGTGCCACCAGCAGAGATCAGGGACAGGGAGGTGGCTACACCTTC. Protein: CATSRDQGQGGGYTF. The variable domain in full, completed from reference TRBV15 and TRBJ1-2, reads DAMVIQNPRYQVTQFGKPVTLSCSQTLNHNVMYWYQQKSSQAPKLLFHYYDKDFNNEADTPDNFQSRRPNTSFCFLDIRSPGLGDTAMYLCATSRDQGQGGGYTFGSGTRLTVV.

This chain joins TRBV7-6 and TRBJ2-7, with D tentatively TRBD1 or TRBD2 (7 bases each). This CDR3 comprises 16 residues. V lost 1 base to trimming and J lost 2 bases, with 15 bases between them. Germline V lookup: CDR1 SGHVS, CDR2 FNYEAQ. CDR3 DNA: TGTGCCAGCAGCTTAGTTCAGGGGGAGGGTCCCTACGAGCAGTACTTC. Its translation: CASSLVQGEGPYEQYF.

This chain links TRBV4-1 with TRBJ2-7, with D perhaps matching TRBD1 or TRBD2 (5 bases each). This CDR3 spans 14 amino acids. The germline V and J ends were trimmed by 1 base and 2 bases, with 9 bases remaining between them. Germline CDR1 MGHRA, CDR2 YSYEKL. The CDR3 nucleotides are TGCGCCAGCAGCCAAGCGGTGGGACCCTACGAGCAGTACTTC. This sequence encodes CASSQAVGPYEQYF.

The chain joins TRBV27 to TRBJ2-7, with 8 bases that match TRBD1. V lost 3 bases to trimming and J lost 3 bases; unmatched junction nucleotides: 7. Germline values: CDR1 MNHEY, CDR2 SMNVEV (reference sequence). The CDR3 is 15 amino acids. The CDR3 loop is CASSFRTGGDYEQYF. The CDR3 DNA follows: TGTGCCAGCAGTTTTCGTACAGGGGGAGACTACGAGCAGTACTTC.

The chain carries TRBV19 and TRBJ2-3; 7 positions match TRBD1. The CDR3 contains 18 residues. Looked up from germline, CDR1 is LNHDA and CDR2 is SQIVND (reference sequence). Losses at the gene ends were 10 bases for V and 1 base for J; bases not matched to a gene: 20. The CDR3 nucleotides are TGTGCCACGCGGCCACAGGGGCAATCTTCTTATGGCACAGATACGCAGTATTTT. It is translated as CATRPQGQSSYGTDTQYF.

CDR3 sequence: CASSDVSYNEQFF. CDR3 DNA sequence: TGTGCCAGCAGTGATGTGTCCTACAATGAGCAGTTCTTC. The chain couples TRBV2 to TRBJ2-1; no clear D gene. Germline V lookup: CDR1 SNHLY, CDR2 FYNNEI. The germline V and J ends were trimmed by 3 bases and 1 base, with 4 bases remaining between them. The CDR3 totals 13 residues.

This chain links TRBV5-1 with TRBJ1-5; D remains ambiguous. V lost 1 base and J lost 1, with 15 bases in between. The CDR3 sequence is 17 residues long. CDR1 is SGHRS, CDR2 YFSETQ, per germline. The DNA of the CDR3 is TGCGCCAGCAGCTTGAATGGGGTGGGGTTAAGCAATCAGCCCCAGCATTTT. It codes for CASSLNGVGLSNQPQHF. The full variable domain, with the rest looked up from reference TRBV5-1 and TRBJ1-5, is KAGVTQTPRYLIKTRGQQVTLSCSPISGHRSVSWYQQTPGQGLQFLFEYFSETQRNKGNFPGRFSGRQFSNSRSEMNVSTLELGDSALYLCASSLNGVGLSNQPQHFGDGTRLSIL.

The chain combines TRBV6-5 with TRBJ2-1; 7 bases agree with TRBD2. J was trimmed by 4 bases and V by 6 bases; bases with no gene match: 6. Germline V gene sequence: CDR1 MNHEY, CDR2 SVGAGI. This CDR3 has 14 amino acids. The CDR3 DNA reads TGTGCCAGCAGGCGCGGGACTACATACAATGAGCAGTTCTTC. It is translated as CASRRGTTYNEQFF.

Turning to this clone: The same CDR3 also results from other DNA sequences found in this sample. V gene TRBV27 combines with J gene TRBJ2-5; D is ambiguous. Trimming shortened V by 3 bases and J by 0 bases, and 8 bases separated the two germline ends. This CDR3 is built from 14 residues. CDR1 and CDR2 from the germline V gene are MNHEY and SMNVEV (reference sequence). The CDR3 bases are TGTGCCAGCAGTTTGTCGGTTAACCAAGAGACCCAGTACTTC. Translation gives CASSLSVNQETQYF.

The chain is built from TRBV7-9 and TRBJ2-2; 9 nucleotides line up with TRBD2. The CDR3 covers 18 residues. Germline trimming cut 10 bases from V and 1 base from J; bases unmatched to any gene: 16. Germline V gene lookup returns CDR1 SEHNR and CDR2 FQNEAQ (reference sequence). CDR3 nucleotide sequence: TGTGCCATCTCCCACCCTTGGGGCGGGAGGGAGAACACCGGGGAGCTGTTTTTT. This sequence encodes CAISHPWGGRENTGELFF.

This clone has just one count. The CDR3 nucleotides are TGTGGCTCGGGACAGGGGGCCTACTACGAGCAGTACTTC. Translating gives CGSGQGAYYEQYF. The chain is built from TRBV7-8 and TRBJ2-7, with 12 bases lining up with TRBD1. The CDR3 extends over 13 amino acids. CDR1 is SGHVS, CDR2 FQNEAQ, per germline.

The chain employs TRBV10-2 and TRBJ1-5, with a tentative D call TRBD1 (6 bases). This CDR3 has 14 amino acids. The V gene's germline CDR1 is WSHSY and CDR2 SAAADI. Trimming removed 6 bases from V and 2 bases from J, with 11 bases in between. For the CDR3, the DNA is TGCGCCAGCAGAATCAGGGGTGGCAATCAGCCCCAGCATTTT. This translates into CASRIRGGNQPQHF.

The V and J genes are TRBV28 and TRBJ2-1, with D perhaps matching TRBD2 (6 bases). CDR1 and CDR2 (germline): MDHEN, SYDVKM. Trimming removed 7 bases from V and 2 bases from J, with 15 bases in between. The CDR3 runs 15 residues. The CDR3 DNA follows: TGTGCCAGCACTCCGGGGGTGAGGACCTACAATGAGCAGTTCTTC. Translating it yields CASTPGVRTYNEQFF.

The rearrangement joins TRBV27 to TRBJ2-3; TRBD2 matches 11 bases. V shed 6 bases and J 2 bases; nucleotides not matched to a gene: 13. Germline CDR1 is MNHEY and CDR2 is SMNVEV (reference sequence). The CDR3 runs to 18 residues. The CDR3 protein is CASRSTSGSLPYTDTQYF. The CDR3 DNA follows: TGTGCCAGCAGATCCACTAGCGGGAGTCTCCCTTACACAGATACGCAGTATTTT.

This chain links TRBV27 with TRBJ2-7; 8 nucleotides match TRBD2. The CDR3 covers 15 residues. Germline CDR1 and CDR2: MNHEY and SMNVEV (reference sequence). Trimming at V came to 0 bases and at J to 0 bases, leaving 1 base not matched to a gene. The CDR3 region is CASSLSGTSSYEQYF. CDR3 DNA sequence: TGTGCCAGCAGTTTATCAGGGACTAGCTCCTACGAGCAGTACTTC.

This clone has only one observation. The chain employs TRBV5-1 and TRBJ2-1; TRBD2 matches at 11 bases. V was pared by 1 base and J by 5 bases, with 2 bases of the junction left unmatched. Germline-derived CDR1 and CDR2 are SGHRS and YFSETQ. This CDR3 is 15 amino acids long. CDR3 nucleotide sequence: TGCGCCAGCAGCTTGCCACTAGCGGGAGACAATGAGCAGTTCTTC. Protein: CASSLPLAGDNEQFF.